Listed here is a single T cell receptor (beta chain). These data originate in a study of blood T cell repertoires in COVID-19. On the study more broadly: The United States, Italy and Spain supplied acute and convalescent COVID-19 samples.

The CDR3 has 14 residues. The V gene's germline CDR1 is SGHNT and CDR2 YYREEE (reference sequence). The V segment lost 4 bases and the J segment 7 bases; nucleotides outside the gene matches: 7. How the authors handled the data: Nucleated cell counts were estimated from reference gene primer amplification. Generated by immunoSEQ multiplex PCR, the TCRdb table keeps only in-frame clones and is missing some. The DNA gave D and trimming, while V, J and clone size come from that table. The table lists roughly 120,000 clones, about 81% of them singletons. This receptor was identified in a man between 65 and 79 years old with acute or convalescent COVID-19. Sequenced: peripheral blood. The chain has TRBV5-4 and TRBJ2-1; TRBD1 matches 8 bases. DNA of the CDR3: TGTGCCAGCAGCACGGGACAGGCGATGAATGAGCAGTTCTTC. It codes for CASSTGQAMNEQFF. Full variable domain (remainder filled in from reference TRBV5-4 and TRBJ2-1): ETGVTQSPTHLIKTRGQQVTLRCSSQSGHNTVSWYQQALGQGPQFIFQYYREEENGRGNFPPRFSGLQFPNYSSELNVNALELDDSALYLCASSTGQAMNEQFFGPGTRLTVL.